The entry that follows covers one T cell receptor (beta chain) sequence. This sample is drawn from a study of CD8 T cells in Susac syndrome. The CD8+ and CD4+ T cells were negatively isolated, with the TEMRA cells enriched by FACS. Reverse transcription of roughly 0.45 to 1 ug RNA used random hexamers. Across 54 Vbeta and 13 Jbeta, immunoSEQ multiplex PCR amplified TCR beta CDR3. Via MiXCR, TCRdb re-called the immunoSEQ multiplex PCR reads, giving one row per CDR3 protein. Among about 83,000 distinct CDR3 sequences listed, approximately 96% were seen once. This TCR was recovered from a human donor with Susac syndrome. Sequenced material: CD8+ T cells from PBMCs.

CDR3 DNA sequence: TGTGCCAGCAGCAACATCCCTGGGAACACCGGGGAGCTGTTTTTT. Its protein product is CASSNIPGNTGELFF. The chain uses TRBV9 and TRBJ2-2; no clear D gene. Trimming pared 4 bases from V and 1 base from J, leaving 11 bases between. The CDR3 runs to 15 residues. The germline V gene has CDR1 SGDLS and CDR2 YYNGEE.